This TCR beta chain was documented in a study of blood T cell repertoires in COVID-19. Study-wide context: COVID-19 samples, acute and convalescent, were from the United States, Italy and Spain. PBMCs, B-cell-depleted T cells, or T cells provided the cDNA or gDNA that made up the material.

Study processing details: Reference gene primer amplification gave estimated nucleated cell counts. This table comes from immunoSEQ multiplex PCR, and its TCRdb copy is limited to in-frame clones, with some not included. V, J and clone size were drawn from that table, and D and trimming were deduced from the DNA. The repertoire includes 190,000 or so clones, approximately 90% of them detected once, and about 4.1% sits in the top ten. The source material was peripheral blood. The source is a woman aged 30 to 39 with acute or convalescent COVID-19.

The CDR3 region has the DNA TGCGCCAGCAGCTCTCGGACGGACAAGAGTGGCGGGGAGCTGTTTTTT. This sequence encodes CASSSRTDKSGGELFF. The chain has TRBV5-1 and TRBJ2-2, with D maybe TRBD1 (5 bases). The V gene's germline CDR1 is SGHRS and CDR2 YFSETQ. The ends were cut back, 3 bases at V and 7 bases at J, with 19 bases in the middle. This CDR3 has 16 amino acids.